The T cell receptor (beta chain) under discussion was sequenced for a study of blood T cell repertoires in COVID-19. The assay was immunoSEQ multiplex PCR, and TCRdb's table has in-frame clones only and misses some. Here the sample spans about 15,000 clones, around four fifths being singletons. CDR3 size: 13 residues. Trimming at V came to 6 bases and at J to 5 bases, leaving 3 bases not matched to a gene. Material: peripheral blood. The receptor was derived from a man in his 70s with acute or convalescent COVID-19. This chain connects TRBV12-3 or TRBV12-4 to TRBJ1-5; TRBD1 agrees at 8 bases. As DNA, the CDR3 is TGTGCCAGCAGAGACAGGGGTTATCAGCCCCAGCATTTT. It translates to CASRDRGYQPQHF.